This T cell receptor beta chain originates from a study of human T cells and chemical hapten exposure. TCRdb ran MiXCR on the RACE reads and lists one entry per CDR3 protein. The sample gives under 400,000 distinct CDR3 sequences, approximately 5.1% of which show up once; 2.6% is in the top ten. This clonotype was counted at least ten times. The CDR3 covers 12 residues. The germline CDR1 and CDR2 sequences are MNHEY and SMNVEV (reference sequence). V lost 6 bases, J lost 4 bases, and 8 bases lay in between. The time point here: pre-sensitization, week 0. Treatment here: therapeutic diphenylcyclopropenone sensitization with weekly scalp DPC.

This material consisted of whole blood, taken in connection with sensitization to the hapten diphenylcyclopropenone (DPC). The TCR comes from a woman aged 45-59 years with alopecia areata. Some clones in this sample may be carry-over from other donors' samples. This sequence joins TRBV27 and TRBJ2-3; no definite D call. CDR3 protein: CASSRPPDTQYF. The CDR3 DNA sequence: TGTGCCAGCAGCCGGCCCCCAGATACGCAGTATTTT.